These 17 T cell receptor beta chains originate from one sample sequenced in a study of T cells in Graves' hyperthyroidism and ophthalmopathy. RNA transcripts served as the template for amplifying TCR beta CDR3 regions. HTBI primers were the set used in a first-round RT-PCR of the TCR CDR3. TCRdb re-called the multiplex PCR reads with MiXCR, one entry per CDR3 protein. The sample shows a few hundred thousand distinct CDR3 sequences, more than 15% of them seen only once. The material sequenced was blood. All receptors derive from a woman aged 60-70 years with Graves' ophthalmopathy.

The chain carries TRBV6-2 or TRBV6-3 and TRBJ2-1, with D tentatively TRBD1 (5 bases). V was cut by 2 bases and J by 4 bases, with 21 bases left in between. The CDR3 is made up of 18 amino acids. CDR1 MNHEY and CDR2 SVGEGT come from the germline V gene. The DNA for the CDR3 is TGTGCCAGCAGTTACACTCCCTGGACACCTTCGCCGTACAATGAGCAGTTCTTC. It yields the protein CASSYTPWTPSPYNEQFF.

This chain joins TRBV7-9 and TRBJ1-6; D is ambiguous. The CDR3 totals 13 residues. V shed 5 bases and J shed 9 bases, with 11 bases lying between them. CDR1 and CDR2 (germline): SEHNR, FQNEAQ (reference sequence). The chain's CDR3 is CASSAEGISPLHF. In nucleotides, the CDR3 is TGTGCCAGCAGCGCAGAGGGAATTTCACCCCTCCACTTT.

This clonotype has only a few counts. This chain uses TRBV9 with TRBJ1-2; 7 positions match TRBD1. Germline assignment: CDR1 SGDLS and CDR2 YYNGEE. The J segment lost 1 base and the V segment lost 4 bases, leaving 10 bases of the junction unmatched. The CDR3 totals 16 residues. The CDR3 DNA sequence: TGTGCCAGCAGCTACCTCAGGACAGGAGATAACTATGGCTACACCTTC. Amino acids: CASSYLRTGDNYGYTF.

This clonotype was recorded at least ten times. This chain joins TRBV7-9 and TRBJ1-6, with unresolved D. The germline V gene has CDR1 SEHNR and CDR2 FQNEAQ (reference sequence). Between the trimmed V and J ends, which lost 5 bases and 10 bases, there was a span of 9 bases. The CDR3 has 12 residues. CDR3 protein: CASSEQLSPLHF. Written as DNA, the CDR3 is TGTGCCAGCAGCGAACAACTATCACCCCTCCACTTT.

In this sample, this clonotype turned up many times. The rearrangement uses TRBV5-1 and TRBJ1-2; D uncertain. V was clipped by 0 bases and J by 2 bases, with 5 bases between them. Germline V CDR1 and CDR2: SGHRS, YFSETQ. The CDR3 has 13 amino acids. The CDR3 region has the DNA TGCGCCAGCAGCTTGGTAACAAACTATGGCTACACCTTC. Its protein product is CASSLVTNYGYTF.

This clonotype was counted once. This chain joins TRBV29-1 and TRBJ2-3; D may correspond to TRBD1 or TRBD2 (7 bases each). The germline V gene has CDR1 SQVTM and CDR2 ANQGSEA. CDR3 length: 16 amino acids. Trimming cost V 4 bases and J 0 bases, with 17 bases left between them. CDR3 DNA sequence: TGCAGCGTTGGTAGGATCCAGGGGGGGAGCACAGATACGCAGTATTTT. Its protein is CSVGRIQGGSTDTQYF.

CDR3 bases: TGCAGTGCTAGAGAGGGTCGGGAGGCCAGTCAGCCCCAGCATTTT. Its protein product is CSAREGREASQPQHF. This chain uses TRBV20-1 with TRBJ1-5; D not resolved. The CDR3 runs to 15 residues. V was pared by 0 bases and J by 6 bases, with 15 bases between. CDR1 is DFQATT and CDR2 is SNEGSKA in the germline V gene (reference sequence).

This clonotype has ten or more counts. The J gene is TRBJ2-7, the V gene TRBV7-7, with D perhaps matching TRBD2 (6 bases). CDR1 is SSHAT, CDR2 FNYEAQ, per germline (reference sequence). The CDR3 spans 15 residues. This CDR3 reads CASGPNECSSYEQYF. The CDR3 nucleotides read TGTGCTAGCGGCCCTAATGAGTGCAGCTCCTACGAGCAGTACTTC. The full variable domain, in which reference TRBV7-7 and TRBJ2-7 provide the parts outside the CDR3, is GAGVSQSPRYKVTKRGQDVTLRCDPISSHATLYWYQQALGQGPEFLTYFNYEAQPDKSGLPSDRFSAERPEGSISTLTIQRTEQRDSAMYRCASGPNECSSYEQYFGPGTRLTVT.

Ten or more counts support this clonotype. The chain has TRBV6-2 or TRBV6-3 and TRBJ1-1, with TRBD1 matching 10 bases. The CDR3 contains 15 residues. The V segment lost 6 bases and the J segment 3 bases; nucleotides outside the gene matches: 7. Germline V gene sequence: CDR1 MNHEY, CDR2 SVGEGT. CDR3 in DNA: TGTGCCAGCAGCTGGACAGGGGGGATGCACACTGAAGCTTTCTTT. Protein sequence: CASSWTGGMHTEAFF.

This clonotype appeared a few times. This chain links TRBV27 with TRBJ2-5, with D possibly called TRBD1 or TRBD2 (5 bases each). V was pared by 3 bases and J by 5 bases, with 13 bases between. CDR3 length: 14 amino acids. Germline V gene lookup returns CDR1 MNHEY and CDR2 SMNVEV (reference sequence). Written as DNA, the CDR3 is TGTGCCAGCAGTTTGTGGCAGGGCGGGGAGACCCAGTACTTC. Translation gives CASSLWQGGETQYF.

This clonotype has at least ten counts. The V and J genes are TRBV20-1 and TRBJ2-5; tentative D call: TRBD2 (5 bases). Deletions cut 4 bases from V and 0 bases from J, with 15 bases between. The CDR3 is 15 residues long. CDR1 is DFQATT, CDR2 SNEGSKA, per germline (reference sequence). Here the CDR3 reads CSAMRANTDQETQYF. The DNA for the CDR3 is TGCAGTGCTATGCGGGCCAATACGGACCAAGAGACCCAGTACTTC.

At least ten counts were recorded for this clonotype. V and J are TRBV28 and TRBJ2-1, with 11 bases identical to TRBD2. The length of the CDR3 is 16 residues. Trimming removed 1 base from V and 4 bases from J; junction bases left unmatched: 3. Germline V gene data show CDR1 as MDHEN and CDR2 as SYDVKM. CDR3 bases: TGTGCCAGCAGTTTATATGGGACTAGCGGATACAATGAGCAGTTCTTC. Protein sequence: CASSLYGTSGYNEQFF.

CDR3 residues: CASSQDRGLAGLYNEQFF. CDR3 DNA sequence: TGCGCCAGCAGCCAAGATAGGGGACTAGCGGGACTCTACAATGAGCAGTTCTTC. The chain joins TRBV4-3 to TRBJ2-1, with 13 bases aligning to TRBD2. Trimming cost V 0 bases and J 3 bases; bases outside gene matches: 5. The CDR3 length is 18 residues. CDR1 and CDR2 (germline): LGHNA, YSLEER.

This clonotype was observed at least ten times. The chain employs TRBV7-9 and TRBJ1-1; D gene uncertain. The V gene's germline CDR1 is SEHNR and CDR2 FQNEAQ (reference sequence). V lost 6 bases and J 4 bases, leaving 12 bases between the germline ends. This CDR3 has 13 residues. This chain's CDR3 is CASRVAGLTEAFF. The CDR3 coding sequence is TGTGCCAGCAGAGTAGCAGGCCTCACTGAAGCTTTCTTT.

About this clonotype: Being one base from a much bigger clone, this may be a read error. The CDR3 end shows no conserved phenylalanine or tryptophan, and so a read error is likely. J is TRBJ1-2 and V is TRBV7-9; no definite D call. Germline V lookup: CDR1 SEHNR, CDR2 FQNEAQ (reference sequence). The CDR3 has 12 amino acids. V dropped 1 base and J dropped 4 bases, with 4 bases sitting between them. The CDR3 spells CASSLELYGYTL. The CDR3 DNA sequence: TGTGCCAGCAGCTTAGAGCTCTATGGCTACACCCTC.

The sample holds a few counts of this clonotype. The V and J genes are TRBV2 and TRBJ1-6; D is undetermined. Germline CDR1 reads SNHLY; CDR2 reads FYNNEI. The V end was cut by 2 bases, the J end by 0 bases, with 17 bases between. The CDR3 is made up of 19 amino acids. This CDR3 is CASSESSLTRSSYNSPLHF. CDR3 DNA: TGTGCCAGCAGTGAATCCAGCCTCACAAGGAGCTCCTATAATTCACCCCTCCACTTT.

There are many counts of this clonotype. The chain carries TRBV20-1 and TRBJ2-3; TRBD2 agrees at 11 bases. CDR1 and CDR2 from the germline V gene are DFQATT and SNEGSKA (reference sequence). The CDR3 covers 14 residues. The DNA for the CDR3 is TGCTGCCTACTAGCGGGAGAAGCTAGAGATACGCAGTATTTT. Translated: CCLLAGEARDTQYF.